The T cell receptor beta chain under discussion was sequenced for a study of post-analysis software for immune sequencing data. Looked up from germline, CDR1 is LGHDT and CDR2 is YNNKEL (reference sequence). There are 17 residues in the CDR3. Findings and caveats of the study: Among multiple sclerosis patients, normalized Chao1 diversity was significantly below that of controls. A handful of TRBV segments were significantly more frequent in patients than in controls. TRBV5-6, TRBV5-1 and TRBV20-1 were among these segments.

Included in the TCR beta cDNA libraries were unique molecular identifiers. T cells, about 0.9 to 11 million of them, yielded some 500,000 cDNA molecules. MiXCR, run by TCRdb on the PCR reads, gives a single entry per CDR3 protein. Here the sample spans more than 450,000 distinct CDR3 sequences, around 31% being singletons. With respect to this clonotype: The antigen is undetermined.

The sequenced sample was blood. The clonotype comes from a girl between 2 and 17 years old with multiple sclerosis. The chain joins TRBV3-1 to TRBJ2-4; perhaps TRBD1 as D (5 bases). The tail of the sequence fits TRBJ2-7 better, so the J call may be wrong. CDR3 loop: CASSQDLTRGFLGEQYF. The CDR3 DNA is TGTGCCAGCAGCCAAGATCTTACAAGGGGATTCCTTGGCGAGCAGTACTTC.